This T cell receptor beta chain came from a study of blood T cell repertoires in COVID-19. Study at large: Acute-phase and convalescent COVID-19 samples originated in the United States, Italy and Spain. From T cells, B-cell-depleted T cells, or PBMCs came the material, which was cDNA or gDNA.

This CDR3 contains 11 residues. CDR1 KGHDR and CDR2 SFDVKD come from the germline V gene. The V end was cut by 1 base, the J end by 9 bases, with 3 bases between. During active infection, Seattle patients enrolled and were then monitored through disease. As handled by the study authors: Amplification of reference gene primers was used by the study to estimate nucleated cell counts. Clones were read by immunoSEQ multiplex PCR, and TCRdb kept only the in-frame ones, dropping some. V and J calls and clone size are given by that table; D and trimming were obtained from the DNA. In the table there are roughly 160,000 clones, 84% of which are singletons.

The J gene is TRBJ2-1, the V gene TRBV24-1, with D uncertain. Sequences were obtained from peripheral blood. This receptor was taken from a woman at least 80 years old with COVID-19, enrolled during active disease. Here the CDR3 reads CATSDFGEQFF. The CDR3 coding sequence is TGTGCCACCAGTGATTTCGGTGAGCAGTTCTTC.